Below are 21 T cell receptor beta chains sequenced from a single sample in a study of T cell changes during pregnancy in multiple sclerosis. This table comes from immunoSEQ multiplex PCR, and its TCRdb copy is limited to in-frame clones, with some not included. The sample has some 59,000 clones, approximately 90% seen once. Sequenced material: peripheral blood, taken in the second trimester of pregnancy. These TCRs come from a female donor with multiple sclerosis, enrolled in a pregnancy study.

As DNA, the CDR3 is TGCGCCAGCAGCCTTCAACAGGGGACCCAAGAGACCCAGTACTTC. Translated, it gives CASSLQQGTQETQYF. The chain combines TRBV5-1 with TRBJ2-5; 7 bases are shared with TRBD1. Germline trimming cut 4 bases from V and 1 base from J; bases unmatched to any gene: 7. CDR3 length: 15 amino acids. CDR1 SGHRS and CDR2 YFSETQ come from the germline V gene.

The chain recombines TRBV7-3 with TRBJ1-1; the D is unclear. This CDR3 is 13 amino acids long. Germline loops: CDR1 SGHTA, CDR2 FQGTGA. Trimming took off 2 bases at V and 5 bases at J, with 9 bases between the two ends. CDR3 amino acids: CASSLYELTEAFF. In DNA, the CDR3 is TGTGCCAGCAGCTTATATGAGTTGACTGAAGCTTTCTTT.

The chain carries TRBV12-1 and TRBJ1-2. TRBV12-1 has pseudogene status. This CDR3 has 16 amino acids. CDR3 amino acids: CASRSSWEGPYYGYTF. The CDR3, as DNA: TGTGCCAGCAGATCCAGCTGGGAGGGACCCTACTATGGCTACACCTTC.

This chain links TRBV7-2 with TRBJ2-2; no clear D gene. The CDR3 contains 15 residues. The germline V gene encodes CDR1 SGHTA and CDR2 FQGNSA. The V gene lost 5 bases and the J gene lost 5 bases, with 15 bases spanning the gap. The CDR3 DNA is TGTGCCAGCAGCCCGGTGGGCGTTCTAACCGGGGAGCTGTTTTTT. Its translation: CASSPVGVLTGELFF.

This chain joins TRBV27 and TRBJ2-7; no definite D call. This CDR3 has 16 residues. V shed 3 bases and J shed 3 bases, with 18 bases lying between them. The germline V gene has CDR1 MNHEY and CDR2 SMNVEV (reference sequence). For the CDR3, the DNA is TGTGCCAGCAGTTTCTCGGTCGGGTTGGAATTCTACGAGCAGTACTTC. It codes for CASSFSVGLEFYEQYF.

V is TRBV29-1 and J is TRBJ2-6; TRBD1 might be the D (7 bases). The CDR3 has 18 residues. V was trimmed by 5 bases and J by 0 bases, leaving 20 bases between them. Germline V lookup: CDR1 SQVTM, CDR2 ANQGSEA. In nucleotides, the CDR3 is TGCAGCGTTCAGGGGGGTCAGGGGCCCTTCTCTGGGGCCAACGTCCTGACTTTC. It is translated as CSVQGGQGPFSGANVLTF.

The V call is TRBV4-1, the J call TRBJ2-1; 8 bases map to TRBD1. With 1 base clipped from V and 5 bases from J, the junction kept 10 bases outside the gene matches. The CDR3 extends over 17 amino acids. Looked up from germline, CDR1 is MGHRA and CDR2 is YSYEKL. CDR3 residues: CASSQGPGGYSNNEQFF. The DNA for the CDR3 is TGCGCCAGCAGCCAAGGGCCAGGGGGCTACTCTAACAATGAGCAGTTCTTC.

Here the CDR3 DNA reads TGTGCCAGCAGTGAATCGAAAGGGAGCGCCACCAAAAACATTCAGTACTTC. Its protein is CASSESKGSATKNIQYF. This chain uses TRBV25-1 with TRBJ2-4; tentative D call: TRBD2 (5 bases). V was pared by 1 base and J by 2 bases, with 15 bases between. Looked up from germline, CDR1 is MGHDK and CDR2 is SYGVNS. CDR3 length: 17 amino acids.

The chain carries TRBV4-3 and TRBJ1-5; unclear D gene. Germline CDR1 reads LGHNA; CDR2 reads YSLEER. The CDR3 is made up of 10 amino acids. The DNA of the CDR3 is TGCCCCGGGGGCAATCAGCCCCAGCATTTT. Its translation is CPGGNQPQHF.

The chain is built from TRBV7-2 and TRBJ2-5, with D perhaps matching TRBD2 (5 bases). The CDR3 consists of 14 residues. CDR1 and CDR2 from the germline V gene are SGHTA and FQGNSA. V was pared by 6 bases and J by 2 bases, with 13 bases between. CDR3 protein: CASSPDGIQETQYF. CDR3 nucleotide sequence: TGTGCCAGCAGTCCTGACGGGATTCAAGAGACCCAGTACTTC.

V gene TRBV27 combines with J gene TRBJ1-1; D gene unclear. The length of the CDR3 is 13 residues. In germline, CDR1 is MNHEY, CDR2 SMNVEV (reference sequence). Trimming pared 3 bases from V and 4 bases from J, leaving 9 bases between. CDR3 protein: CASSLGGGTEAFF. The DNA of the CDR3 is TGTGCCAGCAGTTTGGGCGGAGGCACTGAAGCTTTCTTT.

This clone has only one observation. J is TRBJ2-4 and V is TRBV6-5; 9 positions agree with TRBD2. Germline-derived CDR1 and CDR2 are MNHEY and SVGAGI. This CDR3 is built from 15 residues. The junction had 7 bases not matched to a gene; V was cut back by 6 bases and J by 4 bases. The CDR3 coding sequence is TGTGCCAGCAGCCCGGGACTAGCCGTTAAAAACATTCAGTACTTC. Translated, it gives CASSPGLAVKNIQYF.

This sequence joins TRBV5-6 and TRBJ2-1, with 9 positions matching TRBD1. Looked up from germline, CDR1 is SGHDT and CDR2 is YYEEEE. The CDR3 sequence is 15 residues long. V gave up 2 bases and J gave up 3 bases; unmatched junction bases: 3. The CDR3 loop reads CASSFGDRVYNEQFF. The CDR3 DNA is TGTGCCAGCAGCTTTGGGGACAGGGTCTACAATGAGCAGTTCTTC. Full variable domain (remainder filled in from reference TRBV5-6 and TRBJ2-1): DAGVTQSPTHLIKTRGQQVTLRCSPKSGHDTVSWYQQALGQGPQFIFQYYEEEERQRGNFPDRFSGHQFPNYSSELNVNALLLGDSALYLCASSFGDRVYNEQFFGPGTRLTVL.

This sequence joins TRBV5-1 and TRBJ2-3; D is possibly TRBD1 (5 bases). CDR3 length equals 14 residues. Germline-derived CDR1 and CDR2 are SGHRS and YFSETQ. V was pared by 1 base and J by 6 bases, with 12 bases between. The CDR3 sequence is CASSLTGHPDTQYF. The CDR3 DNA sequence: TGCGCCAGCAGCTTGACAGGACACCCCGATACGCAGTATTTT.

This clone was recorded only once. The chain uses TRBV4-3 and TRBJ2-3; TRBD2 matches 11 bases. Per germline, CDR1 LGHNA and CDR2 YSLEER. V shed 4 bases, J shed 0 bases, and the junction held 3 bases outside the gene matches. The CDR3 has 16 residues. The CDR3: CASSPGTSGSTDTQYF. CDR3 nucleotide sequence: TGCGCCAGCAGCCCTGGGACTAGCGGAAGCACAGATACGCAGTATTTT.

J is TRBJ1-4 and V is TRBV18; 9 nucleotides match TRBD1. The CDR3 is 15 residues long. Germline loops: CDR1 KGHSH, CDR2 LQKENI. V lost 2 bases to trimming and J lost 8 bases; unmatched junction nucleotides: 6. CDR3: CASSPWDRDPEKLFF. CDR3 bases: TGTGCCAGCTCACCATGGGACAGGGATCCGGAAAAACTGTTTTTT.

This chain uses TRBV20-1 with TRBJ1-2; D gene unclear. CDR1 and CDR2 from the germline V gene are DFQATT and SNEGSKA (reference sequence). The CDR3 is 11 amino acids. Trimming left V 5 bases short and J 7 bases short, with 11 bases between. Here the CDR3 reads CSASPRGGYTF. CDR3 in DNA: TGCAGTGCTTCTCCGAGAGGTGGCTACACCTTC.

CDR3 in amino acids: CAWGGALTGINSPLHF. CDR3 nucleotide sequence: TGTGCCTGGGGTGGGGCCCTAACAGGGATTAATTCACCCCTCCACTTT. The chain couples TRBV30 to TRBJ1-6, with D maybe TRBD1 (6 bases). The germline CDR1 and CDR2 sequences are GTSNPN and SVGIG (reference sequence). This CDR3 spans 16 amino acids. V was trimmed by 5 bases and J by 6 bases, leaving 20 bases between them. Supplemented by reference TRBV30 and TRBJ1-6, the full variable domain reads SQTIHQWPATLVQPVGSPLSLECTVEGTSNPNLYWYRQAAGRGLQLLFYSVGIGQISSEVPQNLSASRPQDRQFILSSKKLLLSDSGFYLCAWGGALTGINSPLHFGNGTRLTVT.

V usage is TRBV2 and J usage is TRBJ1-3, with 9 bases that match TRBD1. The CDR3 is 13 residues long. Germline CDR1 and CDR2: SNHLY and FYNNEI. Unmatched junction bases numbered 1, after V lost 6 bases and J lost 4 bases. Written as DNA, the CDR3 is TGTGCCAGCAGCGGGACAGGGGGAAACACCATATATTTT. It specifies CASSGTGGNTIYF.

CDR3 in amino acids: CASSSGYGYTF. CDR3 coding DNA: TGTGCCAGCAGTTCGGGGTATGGCTACACCTTC. This sequence joins TRBV25-1 and TRBJ1-2, with D unclear. There are 11 residues in the CDR3. CDR1 MGHDK and CDR2 SYGVNS come from the germline V gene. Trimming removed 5 bases at V and 5 bases at J, with 6 bases between.

The J gene is TRBJ2-1, the V gene TRBV6-5, with 7 positions matching TRBD1. The CDR3 covers 16 residues. Germline V gene sequence: CDR1 MNHEY, CDR2 SVGAGI. Trimming cost V 0 bases and J 3 bases; bases outside gene matches: 5. Written as DNA, the CDR3 is TGTGCCAGCAGTTACTCCACAGGGGTCATCTACAATGAGCAGTTCTTC. It specifies CASSYSTGVIYNEQFF.